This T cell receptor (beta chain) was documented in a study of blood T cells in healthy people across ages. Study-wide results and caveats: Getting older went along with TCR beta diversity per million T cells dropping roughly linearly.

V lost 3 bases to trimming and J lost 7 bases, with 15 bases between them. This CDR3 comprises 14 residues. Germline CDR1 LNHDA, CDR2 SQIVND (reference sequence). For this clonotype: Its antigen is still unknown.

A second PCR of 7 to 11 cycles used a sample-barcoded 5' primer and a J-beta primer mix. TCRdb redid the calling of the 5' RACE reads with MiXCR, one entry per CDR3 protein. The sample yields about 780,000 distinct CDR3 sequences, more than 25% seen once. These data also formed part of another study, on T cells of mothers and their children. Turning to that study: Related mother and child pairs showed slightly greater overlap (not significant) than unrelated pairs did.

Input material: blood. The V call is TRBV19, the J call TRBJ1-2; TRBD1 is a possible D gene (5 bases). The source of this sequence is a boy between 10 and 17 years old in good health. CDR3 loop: CASSISRATGGYTF. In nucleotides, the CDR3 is TGTGCCAGTAGTATCTCCAGGGCGACTGGTGGCTACACCTTC.